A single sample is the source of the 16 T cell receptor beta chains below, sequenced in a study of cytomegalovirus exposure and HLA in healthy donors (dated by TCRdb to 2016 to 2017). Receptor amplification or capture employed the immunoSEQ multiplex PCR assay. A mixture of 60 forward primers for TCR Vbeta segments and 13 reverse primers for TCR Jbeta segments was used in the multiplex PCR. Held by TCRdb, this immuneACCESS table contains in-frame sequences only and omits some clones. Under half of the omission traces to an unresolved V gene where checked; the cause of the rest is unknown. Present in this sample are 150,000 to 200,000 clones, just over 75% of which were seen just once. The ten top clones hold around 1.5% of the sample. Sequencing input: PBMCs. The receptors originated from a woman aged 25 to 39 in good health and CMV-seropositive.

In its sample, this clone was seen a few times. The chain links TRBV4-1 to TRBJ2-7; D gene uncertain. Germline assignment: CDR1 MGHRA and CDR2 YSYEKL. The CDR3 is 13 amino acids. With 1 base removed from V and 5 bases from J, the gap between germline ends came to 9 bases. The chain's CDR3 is CASSQVNMDEQYF. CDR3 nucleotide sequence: TGCGCCAGCAGCCAAGTTAACATGGACGAGCAGTACTTC.

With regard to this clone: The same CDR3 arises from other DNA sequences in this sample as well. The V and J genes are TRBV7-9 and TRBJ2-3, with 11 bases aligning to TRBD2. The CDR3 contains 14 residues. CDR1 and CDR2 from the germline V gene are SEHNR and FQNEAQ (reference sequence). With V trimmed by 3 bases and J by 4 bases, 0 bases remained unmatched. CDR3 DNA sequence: TGTGCCAGCAGCTTGGGACTAGCGGCAGATACGCAGTATTTT. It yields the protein CASSLGLAADTQYF. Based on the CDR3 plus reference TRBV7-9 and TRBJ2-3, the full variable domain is DTGVSQNPRHKITKRGQNVTFRCDPISEHNRLYWYRQTLGQGPEFLTYFQNEAQLEKSRLLSDRFSAERPKGSFSTLEIQRTEQGDSAMYLCASSLGLAADTQYFGPGTRLTVL.

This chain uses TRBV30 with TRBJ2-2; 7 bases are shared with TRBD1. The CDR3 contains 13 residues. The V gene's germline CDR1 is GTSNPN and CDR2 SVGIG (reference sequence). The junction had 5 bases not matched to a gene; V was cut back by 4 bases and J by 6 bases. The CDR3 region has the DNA TGTGCCTGGATGGCAGGGGGTCCCGGGGAGCTGTTTTTT. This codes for CAWMAGGPGELFF.

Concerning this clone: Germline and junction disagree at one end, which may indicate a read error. The chain's CDR3 is CASSLSGRVAQESQYF. The DNA of the CDR3 is TGTGCCAGCAGCTTGAGCGGGAGGGTTGCTCAAGAGTCCCAGTACTTC. This chain uses TRBV11-3 with TRBJ2-5, with TRBD2 matching 10 bases. Germline V lookup: CDR1 SGHNT, CDR2 YENEEA. CDR3 length equals 16 residues.

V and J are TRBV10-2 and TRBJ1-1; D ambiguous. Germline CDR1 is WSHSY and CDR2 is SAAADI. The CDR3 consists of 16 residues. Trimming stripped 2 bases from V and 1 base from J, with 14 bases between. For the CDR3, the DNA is TGCGCCAGCAGTGAGGCTAAAACGGGGTGGAACACTGAAGCTTTCTTT. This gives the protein CASSEAKTGWNTEAFF.

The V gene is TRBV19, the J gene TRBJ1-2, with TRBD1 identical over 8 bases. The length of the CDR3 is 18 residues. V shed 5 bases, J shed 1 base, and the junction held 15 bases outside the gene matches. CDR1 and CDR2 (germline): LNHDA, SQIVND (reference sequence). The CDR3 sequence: CASSVPGGYGRHNYGYTF. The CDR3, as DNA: TGTGCCAGTAGTGTCCCAGGGGGCTATGGGCGCCATAACTATGGCTACACCTTC. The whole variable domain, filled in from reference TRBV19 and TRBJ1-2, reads DGGITQSPKYLFRKEGQNVTLSCEQNLNHDAMYWYRQDPGQGLRLIYYSQIVNDFQKGDIAEGYSVSREKKESFPLTVTSAQKNPTAFYLCASSVPGGYGRHNYGYTFGSGTRLTVV.

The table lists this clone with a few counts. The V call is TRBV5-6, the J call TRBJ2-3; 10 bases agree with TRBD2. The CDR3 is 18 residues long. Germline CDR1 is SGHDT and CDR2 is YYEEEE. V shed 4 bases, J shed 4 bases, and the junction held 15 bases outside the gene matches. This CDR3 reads CASSPLSKREGRADTQYF. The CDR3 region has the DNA TGTGCCAGCAGCCCTCTATCCAAGCGGGAGGGCCGGGCAGATACGCAGTATTTT.

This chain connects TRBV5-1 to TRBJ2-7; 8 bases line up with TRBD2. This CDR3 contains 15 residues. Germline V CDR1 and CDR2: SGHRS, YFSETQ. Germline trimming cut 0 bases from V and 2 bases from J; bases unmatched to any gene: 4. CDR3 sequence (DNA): TGCGCCAGCAGCTTGGACGGGAGGGGGGCCTACGAGCAGTACTTC. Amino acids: CASSLDGRGAYEQYF.

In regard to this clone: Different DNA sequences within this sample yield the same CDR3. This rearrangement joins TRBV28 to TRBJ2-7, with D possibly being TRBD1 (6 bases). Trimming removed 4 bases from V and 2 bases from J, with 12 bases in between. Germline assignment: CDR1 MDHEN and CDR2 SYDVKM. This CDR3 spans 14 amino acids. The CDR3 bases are TGTGCCAGCAGTTCCACAGGGCAAACCTACGAGCAGTACTTC. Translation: CASSSTGQTYEQYF.

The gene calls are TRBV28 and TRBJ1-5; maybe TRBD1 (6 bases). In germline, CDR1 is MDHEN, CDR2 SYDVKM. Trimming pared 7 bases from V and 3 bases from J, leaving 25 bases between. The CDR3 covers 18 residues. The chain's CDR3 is CASTLWPMGGALNQPQHF. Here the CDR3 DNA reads TGTGCCAGCACCCTATGGCCCATGGGGGGGGCCCTCAATCAGCCCCAGCATTTT.

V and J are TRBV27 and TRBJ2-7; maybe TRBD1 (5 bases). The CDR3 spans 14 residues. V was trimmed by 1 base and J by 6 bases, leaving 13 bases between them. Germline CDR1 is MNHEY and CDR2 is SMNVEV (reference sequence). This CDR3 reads CASSLFLGASEQYF. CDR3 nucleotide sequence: TGTGCCAGCAGTTTATTTCTTGGGGCTTCCGAGCAGTACTTC.

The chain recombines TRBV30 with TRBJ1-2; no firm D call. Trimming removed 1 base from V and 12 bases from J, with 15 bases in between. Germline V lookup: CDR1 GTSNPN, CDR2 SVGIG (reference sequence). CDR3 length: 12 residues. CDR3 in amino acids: CAWSDVRAGDTF. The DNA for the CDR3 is TGTGCCTGGAGTGATGTGAGGGCTGGGGACACCTTC.

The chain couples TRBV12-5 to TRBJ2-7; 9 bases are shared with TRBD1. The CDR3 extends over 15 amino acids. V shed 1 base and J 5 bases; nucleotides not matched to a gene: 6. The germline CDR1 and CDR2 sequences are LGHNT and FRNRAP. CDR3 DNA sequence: TGTGCTAGTGGTTTGGGAGTACAGGGGGCGAACGAGCAGTACTTC. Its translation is CASGLGVQGANEQYF.

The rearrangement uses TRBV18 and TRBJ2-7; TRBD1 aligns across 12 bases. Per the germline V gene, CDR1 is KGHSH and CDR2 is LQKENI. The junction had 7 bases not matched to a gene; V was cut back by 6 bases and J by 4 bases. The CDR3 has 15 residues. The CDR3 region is CASSAGQGAVYEQYF. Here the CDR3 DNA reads TGTGCCAGCTCGGCGGGACAGGGGGCGGTTTACGAGCAGTACTTC.

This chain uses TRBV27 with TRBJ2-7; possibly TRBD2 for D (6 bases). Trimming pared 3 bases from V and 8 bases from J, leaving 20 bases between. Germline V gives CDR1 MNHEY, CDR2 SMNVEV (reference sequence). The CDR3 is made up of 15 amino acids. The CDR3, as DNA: TGTGCCAGCAGTTTGGCCCTCGGGAGAGGAGTGCAGCAGTACTTC. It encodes CASSLALGRGVQQYF.

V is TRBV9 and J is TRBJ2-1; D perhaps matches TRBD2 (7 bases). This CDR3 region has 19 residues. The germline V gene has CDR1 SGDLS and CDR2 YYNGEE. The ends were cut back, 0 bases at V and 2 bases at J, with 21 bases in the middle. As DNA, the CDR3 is TGTGCCAGCAGCGTAGCTGGGGGGGGCAGGGATAACCCCTACAATGAGCAGTTCTTC. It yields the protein CASSVAGGGRDNPYNEQFF.